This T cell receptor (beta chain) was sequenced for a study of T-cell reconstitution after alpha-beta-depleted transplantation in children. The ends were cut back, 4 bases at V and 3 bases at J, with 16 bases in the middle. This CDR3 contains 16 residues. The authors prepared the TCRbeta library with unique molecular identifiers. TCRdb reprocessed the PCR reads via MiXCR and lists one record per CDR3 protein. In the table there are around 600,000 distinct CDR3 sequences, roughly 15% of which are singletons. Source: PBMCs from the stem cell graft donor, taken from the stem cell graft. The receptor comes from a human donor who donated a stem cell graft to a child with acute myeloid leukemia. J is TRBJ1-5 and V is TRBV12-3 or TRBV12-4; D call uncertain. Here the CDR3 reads CASSSLKGRYNQPQHF. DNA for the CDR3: TGTGCCAGCAGTTCCCTGAAGGGAAGGTACAATCAGCCCCAGCATTTT.